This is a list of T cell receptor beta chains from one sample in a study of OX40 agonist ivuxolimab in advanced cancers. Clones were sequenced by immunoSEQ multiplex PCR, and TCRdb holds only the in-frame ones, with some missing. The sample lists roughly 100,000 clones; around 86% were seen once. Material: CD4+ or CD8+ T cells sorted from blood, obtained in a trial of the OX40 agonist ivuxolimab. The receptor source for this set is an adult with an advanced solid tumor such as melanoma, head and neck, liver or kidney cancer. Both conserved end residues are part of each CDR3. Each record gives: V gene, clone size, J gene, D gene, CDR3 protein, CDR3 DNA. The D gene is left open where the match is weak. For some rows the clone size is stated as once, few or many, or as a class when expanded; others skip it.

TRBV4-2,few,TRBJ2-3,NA,CASSQEGDTQYF,TGTGCCAGCAGCCAAGAAGGAGATACGCAGTATTTT
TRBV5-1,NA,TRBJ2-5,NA,CASSLVGERKETQYF,TGCGCCAGCAGCTTGGTCGGGGAGCGCAAGGAGACCCAGTACTTC
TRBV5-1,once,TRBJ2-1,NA,CASSLKRVEQFF,TGCGCCAGCAGCTTGAAAAGGGTTGAGCAGTTCTTC
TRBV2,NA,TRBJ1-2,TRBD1,CASKYTGVNYGYTF,TGTGCCAGCAAATACACAGGGGTTAACTATGGCTACACCTTC
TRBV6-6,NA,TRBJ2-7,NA,CASSGGGREQYF,TGTGCCAGCAGTGGAGGGGGCAGGGAGCAGTACTTC
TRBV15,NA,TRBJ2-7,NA,CATSRAEDEQYF,TGTGCCACCAGCAGGGCGGAGGACGAGCAGTACTTC
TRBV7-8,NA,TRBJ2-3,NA,CASSRITGARGRGALTDTQYF,TGTGCCAGCAGCCGGATCACAGGGGCGCGGGGTCGGGGCGCCCTCACAGATACGCAGTATTTT
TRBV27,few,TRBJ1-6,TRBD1,CASSSYYRTGGSSPLHF,TGTGCCAGCAGTTCGTACTACCGGACAGGGGGCTCTTCACCCCTCCACTTT
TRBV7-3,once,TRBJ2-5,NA,CASTPGGGREETQYF,TGTGCCAGCACCCCTGGGGGGGGCCGGGAAGAGACCCAGTACTTC
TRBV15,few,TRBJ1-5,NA,CATSRDLAGPQHF,TGTGCCACCAGCAGAGATCTCGCGGGGCCCCAGCATTTT
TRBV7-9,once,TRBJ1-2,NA,CASSLGSIYGYTF,TGTGCCAGCAGCTTAGGTAGTATCTATGGCTACACCTTC
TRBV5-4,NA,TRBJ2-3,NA,CASSLPGSADTQYF,TGTGCCAGCAGCCTCCCGGGGTCCGCAGATACGCAGTATTTT
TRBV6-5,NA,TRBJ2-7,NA,CASSYSHTGDYEQYF,TGTGCCAGCAGTTACTCACACACTGGGGACTACGAGCAGTACTTC
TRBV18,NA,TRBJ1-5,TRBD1,CASSSGQNQPQHF,TGTGCCAGCTCATCGGGACAGAATCAGCCCCAGCATTTT
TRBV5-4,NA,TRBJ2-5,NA,CASSLVSAQETQYF,TGTGCCAGCAGCTTGGTGTCAGCTCAAGAGACCCAGTACTTC
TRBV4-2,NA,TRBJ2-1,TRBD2,CASSQLERGGSYEQFF,TGTGCCAGCAGCCAACTCGAGCGGGGGGGGAGTTATGAGCAGTTCTTC
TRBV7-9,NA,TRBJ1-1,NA,CASSGNTEAFF,TGTGCCAGCAGCGGGAACACTGAAGCTTTCTTT
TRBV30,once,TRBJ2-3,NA,CAWNRVEADTQYF,TGTGCCTGGAACAGGGTGGAGGCAGATACGCAGTATTTT
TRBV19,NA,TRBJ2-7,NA,CASSIREYGEQYF,TGTGCCAGTAGTATCAGGGAGTATGGCGAGCAGTACTTC
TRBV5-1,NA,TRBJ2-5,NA,CASSLKDRRGETQYF,TGCGCCAGCAGCTTGAAAGACAGAAGAGGGGAGACCCAGTACTTC
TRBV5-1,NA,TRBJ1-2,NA,CASSLGRTTNYGYTF,TGCGCCAGCAGCTTGGGCCGGACAACTAACTATGGCTACACCTTC
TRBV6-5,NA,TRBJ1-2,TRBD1,CASSYSGQGVYGYTF,TGTGCCAGCAGTTACTCGGGACAGGGGGTCTATGGCTACACCTTC
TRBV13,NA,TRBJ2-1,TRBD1,CASGKQTGGTGSNEQFF,TGTGCCAGCGGCAAACAAACCGGAGGGACAGGGAGCAATGAGCAGTTCTTC
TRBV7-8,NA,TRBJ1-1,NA,CASSLAAGASGGEAFF,TGTGCCAGCAGCTTAGCGGCTGGGGCTTCGGGGGGCGAAGCTTTCTTT
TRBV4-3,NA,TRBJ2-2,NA,CASSQDGNWDTGELFF,TGCGCCAGCAGCCAAGACGGGAATTGGGACACCGGGGAGCTGTTTTTT
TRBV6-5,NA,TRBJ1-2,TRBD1,CASSYLIQGGDGYTF,TGTGCCAGCAGTTACTTGATACAGGGGGGAGACGGCTACACCTTC
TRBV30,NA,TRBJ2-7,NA,CAWTPGSHHYEQYF,TGTGCCTGGACCCCGGGGTCACACCACTACGAGCAGTACTTC
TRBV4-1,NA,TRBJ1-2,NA,CASSQDSSGWSYGYTF,TGCGCCAGCAGCCAAGATTCGTCAGGATGGAGCTATGGCTACACCTTC
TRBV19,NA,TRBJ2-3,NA,CASSPGTEATDTQYF,TGTGCCAGTAGTCCCGGGACCGAGGCCACAGATACGCAGTATTTT
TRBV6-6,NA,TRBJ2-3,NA,CASSYRRGGLTDTQYF,TGTGCCAGCAGTTACAGAAGGGGGGGCCTCACAGATACGCAGTATTTT
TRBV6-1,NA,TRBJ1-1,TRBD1,CASSELDRANTEAFF,TGTGCCAGCAGTGAACTCGACAGGGCGAACACTGAAGCTTTCTTT
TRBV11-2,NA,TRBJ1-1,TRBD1,CASSLSVSSGGPEAFF,TGTGCCAGCAGCTTATCAGTCTCTTCAGGGGGCCCTGAAGCTTTCTTT
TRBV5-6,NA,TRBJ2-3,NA,CASSRRVRGADTQYF,TGTGCCAGCAGCCGGCGGGTCAGGGGGGCAGATACGCAGTATTTT
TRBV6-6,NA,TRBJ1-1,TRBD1,CASSYSGTGTEAFF,TGTGCCAGCAGTTACTCGGGGACAGGAACTGAAGCTTTCTTT
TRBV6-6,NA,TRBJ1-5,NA,CASTHKTDGIGQPQHF,TGTGCCAGCACCCATAAGACCGACGGCATTGGGCAGCCCCAGCATTTT
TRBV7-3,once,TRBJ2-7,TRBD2,CASSSGTSQGEQYF,TGTGCCAGCAGCTCGGGGACTAGTCAGGGCGAGCAGTACTTC
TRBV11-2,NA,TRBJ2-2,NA,CASSLVLSGELFF,TGTGCCAGCAGCTTAGTTTTGTCCGGGGAGCTGTTTTTT
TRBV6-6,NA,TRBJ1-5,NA,CASSYSGTHQPQHF,TGTGCCAGCAGTTACTCAGGGACCCATCAGCCCCAGCATTTT
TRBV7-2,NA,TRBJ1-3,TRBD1,CASSSIQGRGGNTIYF,TGTGCCAGCAGCTCGATACAGGGGCGCGGAGGAAACACCATATATTTT
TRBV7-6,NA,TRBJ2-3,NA,CASSPIRDTQYF,TGTGCCAGCAGCCCCATAAGGGATACGCAGTATTTT
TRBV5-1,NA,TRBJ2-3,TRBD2,CASSLSGGPPDTQYF,TGCGCCAGCAGCCTTAGCGGGGGGCCTCCAGATACGCAGTATTTT
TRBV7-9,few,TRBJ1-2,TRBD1,CASSSTGRMKGYTF,TGTGCCAGCAGCTCGACAGGGAGAATGAAGGGCTACACCTTC
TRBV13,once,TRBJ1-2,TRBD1,CASSFGVAGGRGYTF,TGTGCCAGCAGCTTTGGGGTGGCAGGGGGCCGTGGCTACACCTTC
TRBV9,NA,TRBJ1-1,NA,CASSPRVGGEAEAFF,TGTGCCAGCAGCCCGAGGGTCGGGGGGGAGGCTGAAGCTTTCTTT
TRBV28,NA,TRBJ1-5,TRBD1,CASTVPQGGNQPQHF,TGTGCCAGCACCGTACCACAGGGGGGGAATCAGCCCCAGCATTTT
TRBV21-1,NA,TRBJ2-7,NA,CASSMKGGPIKGFHEQYF,TGTGCCAGCAGCATGAAAGGGGGGCCCATCAAGGGATTCCACGAGCAGTACTTC
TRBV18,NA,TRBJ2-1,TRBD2,CASSPPSGGVYNEQFF,TGTGCCAGCTCACCACCTAGCGGGGGAGTATACAATGAGCAGTTCTTC
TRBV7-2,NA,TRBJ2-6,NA,CASSLGVPFSGANVLTF,TGTGCCAGCAGCTTAGGTGTTCCCTTCTCTGGGGCCAACGTCCTGACTTTC
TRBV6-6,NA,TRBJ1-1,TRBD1,CASSHRGRNTEAFF,TGTGCCAGCAGTCACAGGGGGCGGAACACTGAAGCTTTCTTT
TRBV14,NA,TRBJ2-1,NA,CASSLTDWDEQFF,TGTGCCAGCAGCCTTACTGACTGGGACGAGCAGTTCTTC
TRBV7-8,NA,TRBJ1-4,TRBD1,CASRVGQGNEKLFF,TGTGCCAGCAGGGTGGGACAGGGGAATGAAAAACTGTTTTTT
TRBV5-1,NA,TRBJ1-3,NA,CASSDDGAPWDTIYF,TGCGCCAGCAGCGACGACGGGGCCCCCTGGGACACCATATATTTT